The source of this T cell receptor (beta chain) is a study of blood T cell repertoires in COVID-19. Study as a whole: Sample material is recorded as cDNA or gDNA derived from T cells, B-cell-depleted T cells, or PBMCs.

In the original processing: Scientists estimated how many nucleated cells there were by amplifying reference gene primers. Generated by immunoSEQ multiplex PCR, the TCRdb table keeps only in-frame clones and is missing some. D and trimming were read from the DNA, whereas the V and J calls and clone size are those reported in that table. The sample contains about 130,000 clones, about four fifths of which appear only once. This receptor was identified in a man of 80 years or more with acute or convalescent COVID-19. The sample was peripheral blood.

The CDR3 DNA reads TGCGCCAGCAGCCAAGATCGGTATTCACCCCTCCACTTT. The encoded protein is CASSQDRYSPLHF. The chain carries TRBV4-1 and TRBJ1-6; D is uncertain. The CDR3 has 13 amino acids. CDR1 and CDR2 (germline): MGHRA, YSYEKL. V lost 0 bases to trimming and J lost 8 bases, with 5 bases between them.